The 9 T cell receptor beta chains presented below share a single source sample, sequenced in a study of shared clonotypes between healthy human individuals. CD8 cells classed as naive were CD45RO-negative and positively selected for CCR7, excluding terminally differentiated effector memory CD45RA+ cells. Here immunoSEQ multiplex PCR was the method, and the copy in TCRdb shows in-frame clones only, minus some. The sample includes 2 million to 2.5 million clones, roughly 94% of them seen just once. The sequencing input was naive CD8+ T cells sorted from blood. These receptors all stem from a man between 18 and 35 years old in good health.

CDR3 coding DNA: TGTGCCAGCAGCGTAGCAGCGGCGGGAAGCGGAGTAGATACGCAGTATTTT. Translation gives CASSVAAAGSGVDTQYF. V gene TRBV9 combines with J gene TRBJ2-3; D is perhaps TRBD2 (6 bases). The CDR3 has 17 residues. V dropped 0 bases and J dropped 5 bases, with 19 bases sitting between them. Germline V gives CDR1 SGDLS, CDR2 YYNGEE.

Concerning this clone: The sample carries other DNA sequences with the same CDR3. This CDR3 is CASSDWGGYEQYF. CDR3 DNA: TGTGCCAGCAGTGATTGGGGGGGCTACGAGCAGTACTTC. The rearrangement links TRBV6-1 to TRBJ2-7; 7 bases are a match to TRBD2. CDR3 size: 13 residues. Per germline, CDR1 MNHNS and CDR2 SASEGT. With V trimmed by 3 bases and J by 3 bases, 2 bases remained unmatched.

The V and J genes are TRBV19 and TRBJ2-7; the D gene is possibly TRBD1 (6 bases). The V gene's germline CDR1 is LNHDA and CDR2 SQIVND (reference sequence). The ends were cut back, 1 base at V and 4 bases at J, with 11 bases in the middle. This CDR3 has 14 residues. For the CDR3, the DNA is TGTGCCAGTAGTATAGCACAGGGTGGATACGAGCAGTACTTC. It codes for CASSIAQGGYEQYF.

The chain joins TRBV2 to TRBJ2-5; TRBD1 matches at 11 bases. The CDR3 extends over 17 amino acids. CDR1 SNHLY and CDR2 FYNNEI come from the germline V gene. Trimming cost V 7 bases and J 4 bases; bases outside gene matches: 14. CDR3 nucleotide sequence: TGTGCCAGCACCCGTTCCCGACCGGGACAGGGGGTAGAGACCCAGTACTTC. Its translation is CASTRSRPGQGVETQYF.

The J gene is TRBJ2-7, the V gene TRBV19, with no clear D. This CDR3 is built from 15 residues. V dropped 2 bases and J dropped 2 bases, with 13 bases sitting between them. Germline V lookup: CDR1 LNHDA, CDR2 SQIVND (reference sequence). The chain's CDR3 is CASSIYYGRPYEQYF. For the CDR3, the DNA is TGTGCCAGTAGTATATACTACGGACGGCCCTACGAGCAGTACTTC.

The J gene is TRBJ2-7, the V gene TRBV7-9; TRBD1 aligns across 9 bases. Unmatched junction bases numbered 11, after V lost 8 bases and J lost 3 bases. CDR3 size: 15 residues. Germline V gene sequence: CDR1 SEHNR, CDR2 FQNEAQ (reference sequence). CDR3 sequence (DNA): TGTGCCAGCCAAAGTTCGGGACAGGGCCTCTACGAGCAGTACTTC. This translates into CASQSSGQGLYEQYF. The full variable domain, with the rest looked up from reference TRBV7-9 and TRBJ2-7, is DTGVSQNPRHKITKRGQNVTFRCDPISEHNRLYWYRQTLGQGPEFLTYFQNEAQLEKSRLLSDRFSAERPKGSFSTLEIQRTEQGDSAMYLCASQSSGQGLYEQYFGPGTRLTVT.

The J gene is TRBJ2-3, the V gene TRBV4-1, with D possibly matching TRBD2 (5 bases). Germline CDR1 MGHRA, CDR2 YSYEKL. This CDR3 contains 13 residues. V gave up 4 bases and J gave up 11 bases, with 16 bases separating them. The DNA of the CDR3 is TGCGCCAGCAGCCCCCGGACTGCCCCTCTGCAGTATTTT. It encodes CASSPRTAPLQYF.

J is TRBJ1-3 and V is TRBV7-9, with D maybe TRBD1 (6 bases). The ends were cut back, 2 bases at V and 6 bases at J, with 14 bases in the middle. This CDR3 has 15 residues. The germline V gene has CDR1 SEHNR and CDR2 FQNEAQ (reference sequence). CDR3 nucleotides: TGTGCCAGCAGCTTAACTAGGGGGGCATCAAACACCATATATTTT. Residues: CASSLTRGASNTIYF. Using reference TRBV7-9 and TRBJ1-3 for the parts outside the CDR3, the full variable domain is DTGVSQNPRHKITKRGQNVTFRCDPISEHNRLYWYRQTLGQGPEFLTYFQNEAQLEKSRLLSDRFSAERPKGSFSTLEIQRTEQGDSAMYLCASSLTRGASNTIYFGEGSWLTVV.

For this clone: At the DNA level, this CDR3 is encoded by other sequences in the same sample as well. This chain links TRBV30 with TRBJ1-4; 10 bases align to TRBD1. V lost 0 bases, J lost 6 bases, and 1 base stayed unmatched. This CDR3 is built from 14 residues. Germline values: CDR1 GTSNPN, CDR2 SVGIG (reference sequence). CDR3 amino acids: CAWSVGQGDEKLFF. As DNA, the CDR3 is TGTGCCTGGAGTGTAGGACAGGGGGATGAAAAACTGTTTTTT. The full variable domain, completed using reference TRBV30 and TRBJ1-4, is SQTIHQWPATLVQPVGSPLSLECTVEGTSNPNLYWYRQAAGRGLQLLFYSVGIGQISSEVPQNLSASRPQDRQFILSSKKLLLSDSGFYLCAWSVGQGDEKLFFGSGTQLSVL.